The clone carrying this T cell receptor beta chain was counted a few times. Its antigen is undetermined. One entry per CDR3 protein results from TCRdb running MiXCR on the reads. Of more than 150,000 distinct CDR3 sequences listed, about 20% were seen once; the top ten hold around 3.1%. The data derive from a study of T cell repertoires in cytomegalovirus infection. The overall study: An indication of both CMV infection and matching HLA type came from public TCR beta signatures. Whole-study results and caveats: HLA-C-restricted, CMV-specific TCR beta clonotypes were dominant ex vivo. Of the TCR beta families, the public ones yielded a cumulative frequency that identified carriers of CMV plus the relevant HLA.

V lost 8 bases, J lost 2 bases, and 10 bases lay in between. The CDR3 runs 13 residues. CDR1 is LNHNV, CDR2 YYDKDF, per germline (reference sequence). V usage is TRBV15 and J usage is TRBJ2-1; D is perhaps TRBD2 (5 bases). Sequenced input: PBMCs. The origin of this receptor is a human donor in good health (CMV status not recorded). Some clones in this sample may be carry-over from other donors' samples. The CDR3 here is CATARVAYNEQFF. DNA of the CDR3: TGTGCCACCGCGAGGGTTGCCTACAATGAGCAGTTCTTC.